The T cell receptor (beta chain) under discussion was sequenced for a study of T-cell reconstitution after alpha-beta-depleted transplantation in children. The study's findings and limits: Diversity and T-cell counts at one year after transplant derived mostly from new T cells. Roughly two months post-transplant, alpha-beta T cells reportedly originated from several hundred graft clones that had expanded. Where some patients showed high TCRbeta diversity at day 60, it came from recipient T cells and thymic progenitors that had survived.

The CDR3 contains 20 residues. Germline CDR1 and CDR2: KGHDR and SFDVKD. V lost 4 bases to trimming and J lost 0 bases; unmatched junction nucleotides: 14. This clonotype was recorded a few times. What it binds is not known. Unique molecular identifiers were used in preparing the TCRbeta library. TCRdb re-derived calls from the PCR reads in MiXCR, one entry per CDR3 protein. The table has some 350,000 distinct CDR3 sequences, around 15% seen once. This material consisted of PBMCs, mostly from graft donor cells, taken 360 days after TCRalphabeta/CD19-depleted stem cell transplant. The genes are TRBV24-1 and TRBJ2-1; 10 nucleotides line up with TRBD2. The TCR originated in a male patient under 10 years old who had a stem cell transplant for acute lymphoblastic leukemia, so the T cells may come from the graft donor. DNA for the CDR3: TGTGCCACCAGTGAGGCTAGTCCGAGCGGGAGGGAGAGCTCCTACAATGAGCAGTTCTTC. This codes for CATSEASPSGRESSYNEQFF.